The 8 T cell receptor beta chains reported below all come from one sample, sequenced in a study of PD-1 blockade in mismatch repair-deficient tumors. Profiling relied on immunoSEQ multiplex PCR, and the TCRdb table lists in-frame clones only, not all of them. The data show tens of thousands of clones, 70% to 80% seen once. The specimen was peripheral blood, collected 4 weeks after starting pembrolizumab. These receptors originate from an adult with mismatch repair-deficient cancer.

The chain joins TRBV11-3 to TRBJ1-1; unclear D gene. CDR3 length: 13 residues. Germline V CDR1 and CDR2: SGHNT, YENEEA. Trimming removed 5 bases at V and 4 bases at J, with 11 bases between. Here the CDR3 reads CASSAGVRTEAFF. In nucleotides, the CDR3 is TGTGCCAGCAGCGCCGGGGTTCGCACTGAAGCTTTCTTT.

The rearrangement joins TRBV6-1 to TRBJ2-7; 9 bases align to TRBD2. The CDR3 covers 15 residues. V gave up 10 bases and J gave up 2 bases; unmatched junction bases: 12. The germline CDR1 and CDR2 sequences are MNHNS and SASEGT. The CDR3 loop reads CATNMKREAPYEQYF. The CDR3 coding sequence is TGTGCCACTAATATGAAGCGGGAGGCCCCCTACGAGCAGTACTTC.

This clone has more than one count but fewer than ten. This chain connects TRBV21-1 to TRBJ1-4; no DNA check was done on the table's D call, TRBD1. TRBV21-1 is tagged as a pseudogene. The CDR3 consists of 16 residues. CDR3 sequence reads: CASSTGQFATNEKLFF. In DNA form, the CDR3 reads TGTGCCAGCAGCACCGGACAGTTTGCAACTAATGAAAAACTGTTTTTT.

This clone was seen once. The J gene is TRBJ2-1, the V gene TRBV28, with 9 bases that match TRBD2. CDR1 MDHEN and CDR2 SYDVKM come from the germline V gene. After removal of 6 bases from V and 4 bases from J, the junction contained 10 bases not matched to a gene. The CDR3 is 16 residues long. Here the CDR3 DNA reads TGTGCCAGCAGGGGGGTAGCGGGAGTAGAGTACAATGAGCAGTTCTTC. It yields the protein CASRGVAGVEYNEQFF.

The rearrangement links TRBV30 to TRBJ2-2, with TRBD1 as a possible D gene (6 bases). There are 15 residues in the CDR3. The germline V and J ends were trimmed by 3 bases and 7 bases, with 18 bases remaining between them. Germline CDR1 is GTSNPN and CDR2 is SVGIG (reference sequence). CDR3 in amino acids: CAWRVNEGDLGELFF. The CDR3 region has the DNA TGTGCCTGGAGGGTGAATGAGGGGGACCTCGGGGAGCTGTTTTTT.

The chain uses TRBV14 and TRBJ2-2; possibly TRBD2 for D (5 bases). The CDR3 totals 17 residues. Trimming took off 4 bases at V and 4 bases at J, with 19 bases between the two ends. Germline CDR1 SGHDN, CDR2 FVKESK. CDR3 nucleotides: TGTGCCAGCAGCCCCTCCGGAGGTATCCTCGGCACCGGGGAGCTGTTTTTT. It translates to CASSPSGGILGTGELFF. Full variable domain (remainder filled in from reference TRBV14 and TRBJ2-2): EAGVTQFPSHSVIEKGQTVTLRCDPISGHDNLYWYRRVMGKEIKFLLHFVKESKQDESGMPNNRFLAERTGGTYSTLKVQPAELEDSGVYFCASSPSGGILGTGELFFGEGSRLTVL.

The genes are TRBV6-6 and TRBJ1-2; a weak D match, TRBD1 (5 bases). CDR3 length: 13 residues. Trimming removed 2 bases at V and 4 bases at J, with 8 bases between. CDR1 is MNHNY and CDR2 is SVGAGI in the germline V gene (reference sequence). This CDR3 is CASSYDSSYGYTF. CDR3 coding DNA: TGTGCCAGCAGTTACGACAGCTCCTATGGCTACACCTTC.

The V gene is TRBV5-5, the J gene TRBJ1-1; maybe TRBD1 (5 bases). V lost 2 bases to trimming and J lost 0 bases, with 14 bases between them. This CDR3 spans 16 amino acids. Germline values: CDR1 SGHKS, CDR2 YYEKEE (reference sequence). The CDR3 DNA sequence: TGTGCCAGCAGCTTTCGTGACAGACCCTTGAACACTGAAGCTTTCTTT. It specifies CASSFRDRPLNTEAFF. The variable domain in full, completed from reference TRBV5-5 and TRBJ1-1, reads DAGVTQSPTHLIKTRGQQVTLRCSPISGHKSVSWYQQVLGQGPQFIFQYYEKEERGRGNFPDRFSARQFPNYSSELNVNALLLGDSALYLCASSFRDRPLNTEAFFGQGTRLTVV.